The clone carrying this TCR beta chain occurred once. The antigen is undetermined. The sample originates from a study of T cell responses to AZD1222 COVID-19 vaccine. Study-wide points: Every sample of the repertoires postdated the peak T cell response. Donors, mostly white British, included more females; clonal diversity was possibly underestimated. Only a handful of people who got AZD1222 tested seropositive at baseline.

Method: immunoSEQ multiplex PCR; TCRdb's copy keeps in-frame clones and lacks some. This sample yields about 170,000 clones, of which 85% to 90% are seen a single time; 6% to 8% belongs to the top ten. The V end lost 0 bases, the J end lost 7 bases, and 6 bases lay between the germline ends. Germline V gene sequence: CDR1 LGHNA, CDR2 YSLEER. CDR3 length: 12 amino acids. The TCR originated in an adult in good health. This specimen consisted of peripheral blood, obtained on day 0 of AZD1222 vaccination. The chain carries TRBV4-3 and TRBJ1-2, with D hard to call. CDR3 sequence: CASSQETGGYTF. The CDR3 DNA reads as TGCGCCAGCAGCCAAGAGACGGGTGGCTACACCTTC.